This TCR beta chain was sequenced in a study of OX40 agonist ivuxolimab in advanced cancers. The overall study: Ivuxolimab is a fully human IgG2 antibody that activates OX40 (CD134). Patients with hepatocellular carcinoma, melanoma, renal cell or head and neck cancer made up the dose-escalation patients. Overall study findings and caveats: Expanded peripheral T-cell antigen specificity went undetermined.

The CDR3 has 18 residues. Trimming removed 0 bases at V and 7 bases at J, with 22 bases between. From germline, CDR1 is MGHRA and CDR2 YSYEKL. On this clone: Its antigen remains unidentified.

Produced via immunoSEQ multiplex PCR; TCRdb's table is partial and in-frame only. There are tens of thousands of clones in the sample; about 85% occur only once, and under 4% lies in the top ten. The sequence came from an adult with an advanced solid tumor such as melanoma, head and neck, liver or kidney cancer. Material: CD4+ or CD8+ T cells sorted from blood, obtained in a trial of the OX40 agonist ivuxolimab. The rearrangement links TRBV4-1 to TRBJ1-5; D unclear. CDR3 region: CASSQDLDTGGYNQPQHF. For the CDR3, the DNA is TGCGCCAGCAGCCAAGATCTTGACACGGGAGGGTATAACCAGCCCCAGCATTTT.